This record concerns one TCR beta chain sequence. Time point reported: blood at routine non-recurrence follow-up after resection. The sequenced material consisted of unsorted whole RNA from tumor, nontumor lung or frozen PBMC. The data originate from a study of spatial heterogeneity in lung cancer. Across the whole study: Untreated early-stage non-small cell lung cancer patients, 70 to 85 in total, were the donors.

TCR cDNA molecules were tagged individually, and each one carried a unique molecular identifier. TCRdb itself ran the 5' RACE reads through MiXCR, one entry per CDR3 protein. The table includes around 120,000 distinct CDR3 sequences, 12% detected once. CDR1 is MDHEN and CDR2 is SYDVKM in the germline V gene. The CDR3 length is 13 residues. The ends lost 2 bases at V and 8 bases at J; junction bases unmatched: 4. This receptor was taken from a male donor with early-stage non-small cell lung cancer. The chain carries TRBV28 and TRBJ1-2; 8 positions agree with TRBD1. This specimen was PBMCs, taken at follow-up. The CDR3 DNA reads TGTGCCAGCAGTTTACAGGGGGCAAGGGGCTACACCTTC. The encoded protein is CASSLQGARGYTF.